The sequence of this T cell receptor (beta chain) was determined in a study of radiation and T cells in renal cell carcinoma. The time point is: blood 4 weeks post-SBRT, at nephrectomy. Treatment in this sample: 15 Gy SBRT to primary tumor, nephrectomy 4 weeks later. In the case of this clone: At one end the junction does not follow the germline gene, possibly because of a read error.

The assay was immunoSEQ multiplex PCR, and TCRdb's table has in-frame clones only and misses some. The table records 150,000 to 200,000 clones, roughly 90% of them present only once. This CDR3 is 17 amino acids long. In germline, CDR1 is LGHNA, CDR2 YSLEER. The receptor comes from a woman aged 50 to 65 with renal cell carcinoma. The chain combines TRBV4-3 with TRBJ1-6, with D unclear. The material sequenced was blood, taken from a patient whose treatment included radiotherapy and nephrectomy. The CDR3 nucleotides are TGCGCCAGCAGCCTCGAGGCCCCCTCTATCTATAATTCACCCCCCCACTTT. It translates to CASSLEAPSIYNSPPHF.